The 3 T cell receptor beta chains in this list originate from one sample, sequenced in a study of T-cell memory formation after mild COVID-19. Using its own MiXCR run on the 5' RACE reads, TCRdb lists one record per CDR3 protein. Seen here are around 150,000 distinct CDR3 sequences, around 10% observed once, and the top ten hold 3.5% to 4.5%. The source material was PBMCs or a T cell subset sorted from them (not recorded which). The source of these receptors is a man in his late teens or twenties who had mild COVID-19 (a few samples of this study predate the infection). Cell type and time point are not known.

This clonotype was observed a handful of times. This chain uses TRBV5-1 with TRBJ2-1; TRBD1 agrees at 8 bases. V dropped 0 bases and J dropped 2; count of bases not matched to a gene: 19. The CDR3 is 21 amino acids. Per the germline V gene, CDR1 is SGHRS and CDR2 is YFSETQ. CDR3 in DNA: TGCGCCAGCAGCTTGGCCGACAGGGGCACTATTGATATGAGGACCTACAATGAGCAGTTCTTC. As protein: CASSLADRGTIDMRTYNEQFF.

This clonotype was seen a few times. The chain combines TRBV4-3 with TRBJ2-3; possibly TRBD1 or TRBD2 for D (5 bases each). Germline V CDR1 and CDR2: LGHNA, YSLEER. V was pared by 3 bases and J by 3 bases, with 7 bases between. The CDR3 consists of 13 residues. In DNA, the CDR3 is TGCGCCAGCAGCCATGGGACGACAGATACGCAGTATTTT. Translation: CASSHGTTDTQYF.

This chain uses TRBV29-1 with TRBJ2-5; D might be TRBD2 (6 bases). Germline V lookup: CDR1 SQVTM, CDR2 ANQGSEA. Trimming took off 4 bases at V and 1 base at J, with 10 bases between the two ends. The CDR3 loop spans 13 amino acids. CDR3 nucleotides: TGCAGCGTTGCTTTGGGGGGCCAAGAGACCCAGTACTTC. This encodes CSVALGGQETQYF.